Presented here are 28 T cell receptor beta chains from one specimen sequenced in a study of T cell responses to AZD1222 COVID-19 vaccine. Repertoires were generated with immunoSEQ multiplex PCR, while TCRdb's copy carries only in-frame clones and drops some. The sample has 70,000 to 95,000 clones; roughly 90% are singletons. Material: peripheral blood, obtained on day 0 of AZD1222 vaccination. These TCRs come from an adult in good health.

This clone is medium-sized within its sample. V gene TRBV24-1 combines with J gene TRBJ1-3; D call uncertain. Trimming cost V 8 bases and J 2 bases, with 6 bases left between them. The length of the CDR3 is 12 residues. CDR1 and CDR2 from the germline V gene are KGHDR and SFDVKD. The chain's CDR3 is CATKTPGNTIYF. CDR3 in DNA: TGTGCCACCAAGACACCTGGAAACACCATATATTTT.

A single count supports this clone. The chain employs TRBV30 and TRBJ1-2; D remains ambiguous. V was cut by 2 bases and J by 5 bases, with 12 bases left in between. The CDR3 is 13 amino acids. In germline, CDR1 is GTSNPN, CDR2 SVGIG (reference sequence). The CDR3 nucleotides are TGTGCCTGGAGTTTGCGGACGGATTATGGCTACACCTTC. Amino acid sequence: CAWSLRTDYGYTF.

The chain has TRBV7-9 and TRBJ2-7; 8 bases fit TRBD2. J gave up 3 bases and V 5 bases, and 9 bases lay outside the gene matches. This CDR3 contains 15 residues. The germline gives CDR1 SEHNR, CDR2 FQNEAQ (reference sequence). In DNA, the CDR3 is TGTGCCAGCAGCCCCCGGGGGGGACGAGACTACGAGCAGTACTTC. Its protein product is CASSPRGGRDYEQYF.

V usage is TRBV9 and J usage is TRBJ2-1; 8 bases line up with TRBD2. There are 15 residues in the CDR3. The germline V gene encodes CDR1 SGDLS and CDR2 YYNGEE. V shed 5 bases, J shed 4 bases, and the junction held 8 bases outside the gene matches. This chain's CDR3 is CASRSVAGPYNEQFF. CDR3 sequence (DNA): TGTGCCAGCAGGTCTGTAGCGGGGCCATACAATGAGCAGTTCTTC.

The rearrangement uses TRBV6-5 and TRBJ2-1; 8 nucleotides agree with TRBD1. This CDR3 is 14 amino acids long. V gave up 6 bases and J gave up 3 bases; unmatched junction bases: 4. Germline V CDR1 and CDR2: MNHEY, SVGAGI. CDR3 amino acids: CASSRDRNYNEQFF. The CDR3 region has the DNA TGTGCCAGCAGCCGGGACAGGAACTACAATGAGCAGTTCTTC.

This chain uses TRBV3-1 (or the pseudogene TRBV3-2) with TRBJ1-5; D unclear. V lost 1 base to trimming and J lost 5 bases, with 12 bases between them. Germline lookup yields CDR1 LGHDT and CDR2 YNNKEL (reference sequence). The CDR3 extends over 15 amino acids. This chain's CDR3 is CASSQGRTVYQPQHF. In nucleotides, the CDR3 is TGTGCCAGCAGCCAAGGCCGCACAGTTTATCAGCCCCAGCATTTT.

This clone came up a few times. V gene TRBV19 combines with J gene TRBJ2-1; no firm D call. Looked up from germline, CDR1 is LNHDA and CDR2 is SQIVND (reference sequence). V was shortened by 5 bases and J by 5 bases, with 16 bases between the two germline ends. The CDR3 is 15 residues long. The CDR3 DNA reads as TGTGCCAGTAGTGCATCGCAACTGGCAAACAATGAGCAGTTCTTC. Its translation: CASSASQLANNEQFF. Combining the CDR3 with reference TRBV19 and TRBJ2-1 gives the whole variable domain DGGITQSPKYLFRKEGQNVTLSCEQNLNHDAMYWYRQDPGQGLRLIYYSQIVNDFQKGDIAEGYSVSREKKESFPLTVTSAQKNPTAFYLCASSASQLANNEQFFGPGTRLTVL.

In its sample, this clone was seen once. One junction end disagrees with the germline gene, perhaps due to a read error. The CDR3 reads CATNDATGTSKYEQFF. The CDR3 DNA reads as TGTGCCACCAATGATGCCACCGGGACTAGCAAGTACGAGCAGTTCTTC. V is TRBV24-1 and J is TRBJ2-1, with TRBD2 matching 9 bases. The CDR3 has 16 residues. Germline V CDR1 and CDR2: KGHDR, SFDVKD.

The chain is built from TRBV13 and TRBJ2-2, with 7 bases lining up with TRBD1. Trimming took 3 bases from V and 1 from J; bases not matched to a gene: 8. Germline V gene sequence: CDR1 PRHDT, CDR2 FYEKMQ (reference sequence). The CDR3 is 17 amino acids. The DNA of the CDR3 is TGTGCCAGCAGCTTTGAAAGTGGGACAGAGAACACCGGGGAGCTGTTTTTT. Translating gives CASSFESGTENTGELFF.

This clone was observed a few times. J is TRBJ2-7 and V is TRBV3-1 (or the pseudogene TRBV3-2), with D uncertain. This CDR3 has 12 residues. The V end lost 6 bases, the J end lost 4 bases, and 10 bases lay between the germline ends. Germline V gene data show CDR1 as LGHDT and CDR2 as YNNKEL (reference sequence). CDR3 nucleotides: TGTGCCAGCAGTCCAATGGGTTACGAGCAGTACTTC. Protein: CASSPMGYEQYF.

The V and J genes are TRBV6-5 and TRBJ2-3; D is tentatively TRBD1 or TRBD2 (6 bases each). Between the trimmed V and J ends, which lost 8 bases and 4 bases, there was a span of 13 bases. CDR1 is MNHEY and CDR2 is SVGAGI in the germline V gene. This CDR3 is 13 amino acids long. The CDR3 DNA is TGTGCCAGCCGGGCAGGGGAGGCAGATACGCAGTATTTT. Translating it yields CASRAGEADTQYF.

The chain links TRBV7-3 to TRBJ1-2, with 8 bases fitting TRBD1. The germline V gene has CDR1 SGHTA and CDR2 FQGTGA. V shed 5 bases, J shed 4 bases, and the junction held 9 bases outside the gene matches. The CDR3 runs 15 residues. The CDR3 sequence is CASSPGQGSAYGYTF. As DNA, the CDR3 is TGTGCCAGCAGCCCCGGACAGGGAAGTGCCTATGGCTACACCTTC.

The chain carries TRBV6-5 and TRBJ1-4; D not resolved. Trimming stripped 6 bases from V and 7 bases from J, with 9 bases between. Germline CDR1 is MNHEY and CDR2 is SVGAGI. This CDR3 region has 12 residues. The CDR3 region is CASRFISEKLFF. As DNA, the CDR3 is TGTGCCAGCAGATTTATCAGTGAAAAACTGTTTTTT.

The CDR3 DNA reads TGTGCCAGCAGCCGCGGGGAATCCTACGAGCAGTACTTC. Amino acids: CASSRGESYEQYF. The chain carries TRBV7-9 and TRBJ2-7; weak D call: TRBD2 (6 bases). There are 13 residues in the CDR3. V was clipped by 5 bases and J by 1 base, with 9 bases between them. Germline-derived CDR1 and CDR2 are SEHNR and FQNEAQ (reference sequence).

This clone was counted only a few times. The CDR3 is CASSAGAYQETQYF. CDR3 bases: TGTGCCAGCAGCGCTGGGGCCTACCAAGAGACCCAGTACTTC. The chain recombines TRBV9 with TRBJ2-5; a weak D match, TRBD1 (5 bases). The CDR3 is made up of 14 amino acids. Trimming removed 3 bases from V and 0 bases from J, with 9 bases in between. CDR1 and CDR2 (germline): SGDLS, YYNGEE.

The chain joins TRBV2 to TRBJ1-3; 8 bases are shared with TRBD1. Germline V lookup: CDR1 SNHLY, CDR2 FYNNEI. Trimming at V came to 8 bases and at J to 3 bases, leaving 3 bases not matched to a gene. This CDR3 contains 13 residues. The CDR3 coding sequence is TGTGCCAGCGTGACAGGGGATGGAAACACCATATATTTT. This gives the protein CASVTGDGNTIYF.

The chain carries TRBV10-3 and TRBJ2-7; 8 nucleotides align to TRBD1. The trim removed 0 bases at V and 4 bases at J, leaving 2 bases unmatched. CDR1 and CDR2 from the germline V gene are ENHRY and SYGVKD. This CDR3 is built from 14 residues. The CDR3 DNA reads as TGTGCCATCAGTGAGTCGGGGACAGGTTACGAGCAGTACTTC. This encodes CAISESGTGYEQYF.

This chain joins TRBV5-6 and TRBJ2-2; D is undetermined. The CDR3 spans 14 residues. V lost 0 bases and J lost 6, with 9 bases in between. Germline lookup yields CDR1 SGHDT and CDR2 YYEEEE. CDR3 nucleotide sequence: TGTGCCAGCAGCTTGGGTCCGGCGGCCGGGGAGCTGTTTTTT. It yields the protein CASSLGPAAGELFF. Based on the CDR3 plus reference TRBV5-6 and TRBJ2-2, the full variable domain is DAGVTQSPTHLIKTRGQQVTLRCSPKSGHDTVSWYQQALGQGPQFIFQYYEEEERQRGNFPDRFSGHQFPNYSSELNVNALLLGDSALYLCASSLGPAAGELFFGEGSRLTVL.

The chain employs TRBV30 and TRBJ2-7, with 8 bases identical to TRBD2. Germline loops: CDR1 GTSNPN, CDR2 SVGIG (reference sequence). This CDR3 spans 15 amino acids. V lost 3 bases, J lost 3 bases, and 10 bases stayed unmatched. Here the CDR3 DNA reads TGTGCCTGGAGCCCCGGGGGGGGGAAGAACTACGAGCAGTACTTC. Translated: CAWSPGGGKNYEQYF.

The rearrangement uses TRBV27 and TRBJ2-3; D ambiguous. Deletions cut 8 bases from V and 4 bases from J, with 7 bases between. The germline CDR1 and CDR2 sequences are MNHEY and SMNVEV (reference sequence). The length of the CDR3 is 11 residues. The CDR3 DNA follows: TGTGCCAGCGGGCAGGCAGATACGCAGTATTTT. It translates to CASGQADTQYF.

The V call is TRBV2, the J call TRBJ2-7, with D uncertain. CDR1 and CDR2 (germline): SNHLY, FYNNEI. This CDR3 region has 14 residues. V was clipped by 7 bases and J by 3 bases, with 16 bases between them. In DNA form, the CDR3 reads TGTGCCAGCACTGCATCCAGGTTGATCTACGAGCAGTACTTC. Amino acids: CASTASRLIYEQYF.

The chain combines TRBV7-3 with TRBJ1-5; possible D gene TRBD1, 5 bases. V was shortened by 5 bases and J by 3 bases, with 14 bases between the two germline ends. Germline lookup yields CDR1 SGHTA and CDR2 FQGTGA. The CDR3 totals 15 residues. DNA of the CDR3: TGTGCCAGCAGCCTAGTGGGAGGGACCAATCAGCCCCAGCATTTT. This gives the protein CASSLVGGTNQPQHF.

CDR3 sequence: CASSPLDYGYTF. DNA of the CDR3: TGTGCCAGCAGTCCGCTGGACTATGGCTACACCTTC. This rearrangement joins TRBV6-6 to TRBJ1-2; D is unresolved. The ends were cut back, 5 bases at V and 3 bases at J, with 7 bases in the middle. The CDR3 runs to 12 residues. CDR1 MNHNY and CDR2 SVGAGI come from the germline V gene (reference sequence).

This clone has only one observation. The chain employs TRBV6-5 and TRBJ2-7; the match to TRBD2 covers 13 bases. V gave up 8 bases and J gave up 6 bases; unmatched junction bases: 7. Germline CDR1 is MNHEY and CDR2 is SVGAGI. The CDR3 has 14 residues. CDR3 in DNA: TGTGCCAGCCATCAACTAGCGGGAGGGCCCGAGCAGTACTTC. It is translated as CASHQLAGGPEQYF.

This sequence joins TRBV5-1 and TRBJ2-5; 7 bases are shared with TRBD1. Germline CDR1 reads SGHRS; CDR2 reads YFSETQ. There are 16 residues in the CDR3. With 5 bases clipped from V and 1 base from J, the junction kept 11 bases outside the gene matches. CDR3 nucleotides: TGCGCCAGCAGTCACGGACAGGCTATATCCCAAGAGACCCAGTACTTC. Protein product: CASSHGQAISQETQYF.

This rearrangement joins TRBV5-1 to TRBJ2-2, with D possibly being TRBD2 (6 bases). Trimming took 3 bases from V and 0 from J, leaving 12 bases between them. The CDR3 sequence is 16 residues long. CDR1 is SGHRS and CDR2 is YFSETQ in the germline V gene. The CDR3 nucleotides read TGCGCCAGCAGCTCCACTAGCCTAGCGAACACCGGGGAGCTGTTTTTT. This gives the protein CASSSTSLANTGELFF.

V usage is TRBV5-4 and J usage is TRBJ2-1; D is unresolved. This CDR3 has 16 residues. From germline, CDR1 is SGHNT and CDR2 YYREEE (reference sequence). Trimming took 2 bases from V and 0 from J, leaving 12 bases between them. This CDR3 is CASSLPGRSSYNEQFF. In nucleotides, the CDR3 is TGTGCCAGCAGCTTACCAGGTCGGAGCTCCTACAATGAGCAGTTCTTC.

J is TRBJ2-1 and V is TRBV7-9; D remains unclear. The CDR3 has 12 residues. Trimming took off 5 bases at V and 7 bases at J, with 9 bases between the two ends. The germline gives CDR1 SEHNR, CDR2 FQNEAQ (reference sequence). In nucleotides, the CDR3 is TGTGCCAGCAGCCGTGATCTTAATGAGCAGTTCTTC. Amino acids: CASSRDLNEQFF. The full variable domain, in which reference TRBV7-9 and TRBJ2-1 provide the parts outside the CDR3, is DTGVSQNPRHKITKRGQNVTFRCDPISEHNRLYWYRQTLGQGPEFLTYFQNEAQLEKSRLLSDRFSAERPKGSFSTLEIQRTEQGDSAMYLCASSRDLNEQFFGPGTRLTVL.